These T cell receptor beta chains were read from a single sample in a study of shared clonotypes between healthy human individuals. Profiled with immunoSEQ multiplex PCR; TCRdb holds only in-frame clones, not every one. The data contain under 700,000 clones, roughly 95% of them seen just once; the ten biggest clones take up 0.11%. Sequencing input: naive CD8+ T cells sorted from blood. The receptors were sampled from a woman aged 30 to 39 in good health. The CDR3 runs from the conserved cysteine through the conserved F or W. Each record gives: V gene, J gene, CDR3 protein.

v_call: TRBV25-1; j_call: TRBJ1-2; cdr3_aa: CASSVQGIYTF
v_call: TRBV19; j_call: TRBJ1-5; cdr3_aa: CASSHPRIEGLSNQPQHF
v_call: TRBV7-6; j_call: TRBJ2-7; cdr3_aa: CASSGGLAGGPGYEQYF
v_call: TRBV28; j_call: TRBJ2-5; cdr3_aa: CASTGTSEETQYF
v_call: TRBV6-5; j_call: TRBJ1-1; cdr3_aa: CASSYSIEPGSTEAFF
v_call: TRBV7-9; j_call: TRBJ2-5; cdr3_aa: CASSLANGPGGFLQETQYF
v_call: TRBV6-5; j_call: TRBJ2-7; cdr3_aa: CASSPPTGRNEQYF
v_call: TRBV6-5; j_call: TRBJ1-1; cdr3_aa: CASSITLNTEAFF
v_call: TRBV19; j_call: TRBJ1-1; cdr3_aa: CASSIGQGFTEAFF
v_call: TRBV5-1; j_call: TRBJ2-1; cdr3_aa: CASRSTGGRNEQFF
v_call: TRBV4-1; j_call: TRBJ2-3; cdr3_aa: CASSQGPSTDTQYF
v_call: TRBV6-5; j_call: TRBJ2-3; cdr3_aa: CASSYSKDVDTQYF
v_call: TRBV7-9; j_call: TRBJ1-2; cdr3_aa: CASSLGTGGYTF
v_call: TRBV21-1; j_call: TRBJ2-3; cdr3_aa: CASTRTGFTDTQYF
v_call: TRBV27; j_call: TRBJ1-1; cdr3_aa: CASSAVAGNTEAFF
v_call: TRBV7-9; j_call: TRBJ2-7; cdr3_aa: CASSSPMDRSYEQYF
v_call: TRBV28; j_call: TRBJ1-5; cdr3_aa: CASSLAEKWGTENQPQHF
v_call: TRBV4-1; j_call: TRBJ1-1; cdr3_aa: CASSQRGNTEAFF
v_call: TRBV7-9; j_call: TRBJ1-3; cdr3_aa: CASSHPPGFSGNTIYF
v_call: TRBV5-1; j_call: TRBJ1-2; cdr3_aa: CASSLGPRGDGYTF
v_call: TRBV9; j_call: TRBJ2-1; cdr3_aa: CASSPLSSGRTNEQFF
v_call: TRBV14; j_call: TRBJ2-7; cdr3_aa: CASSQVSTGGYEQYF
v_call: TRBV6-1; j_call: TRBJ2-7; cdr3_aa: CASSEASFAGGFYEQYF
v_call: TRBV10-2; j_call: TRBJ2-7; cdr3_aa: CASSPRGGEQYF
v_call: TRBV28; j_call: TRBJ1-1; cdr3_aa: CASSLGSEAFF
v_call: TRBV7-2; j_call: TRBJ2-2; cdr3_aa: CASRSGSPHTGELFF
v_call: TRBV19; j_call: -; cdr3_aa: CASSPQGYEQYF
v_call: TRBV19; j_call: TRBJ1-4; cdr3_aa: CASTLGRGRATNEKLFF
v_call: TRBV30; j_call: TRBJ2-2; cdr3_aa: CAWGTGSGELFF
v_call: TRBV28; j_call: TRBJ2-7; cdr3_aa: CASSRPGQLSEQYF
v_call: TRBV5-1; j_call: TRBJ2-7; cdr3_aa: CASSLEGGRYEQYF
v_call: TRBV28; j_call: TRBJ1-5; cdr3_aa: CATRPLGGDQPQHF
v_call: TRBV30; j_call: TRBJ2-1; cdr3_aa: CAWSGASGRSYNEQFF
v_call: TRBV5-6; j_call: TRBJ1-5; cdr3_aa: CASSVLGRQPQHF
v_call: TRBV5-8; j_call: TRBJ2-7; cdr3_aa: CASSQPGRPSYEQYF
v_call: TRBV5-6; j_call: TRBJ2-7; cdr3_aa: CASSPSGSNYEQYF
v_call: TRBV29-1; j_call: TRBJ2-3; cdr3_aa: CSVVSLAGARTDTQYF
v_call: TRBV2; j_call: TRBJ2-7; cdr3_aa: CASSESPGLAVEQYF
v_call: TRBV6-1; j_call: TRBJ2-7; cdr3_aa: CASSEPRQVEYEQYF
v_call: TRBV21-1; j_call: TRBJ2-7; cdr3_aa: CASILGASSYEQYF